This TCR beta chain emerged from a study of control samples from healthy donors and cancer patients. The CDR3 is 11 residues long. Trimming took off 5 bases at V and 5 bases at J, with 6 bases between the two ends. Germline V gene lookup returns CDR1 LNHDA and CDR2 SQIVND (reference sequence). Clones were read by immunoSEQ multiplex PCR, and TCRdb kept only the in-frame ones, dropping some. This table holds approximately 52,000 clones, approximately 94% found once. V and J are TRBV19 and TRBJ1-1; the D is unclear. Sequencing was carried out using blood. This clonotype was obtained from a woman between 18 and 29 years old in good health. The DNA of the CDR3 is TGTGCCAGTAGTGAGGGAACTGAAGCTTTCTTT. Translating it yields CASSEGTEAFF.